Only one count was recorded for the clone carrying this T cell receptor (beta chain). Antigen specificity is unknown. Terminally differentiated effector memory CD45RA+ cells were excluded by CCR7 positive selection of CD45RO-negative cells. The data were obtained in a study of shared clonotypes between healthy human individuals. Regarding the study as a whole: In general, naive subsets displayed greater estimated richness than memory subsets did. Donors were few, which limited the genetic and exposure-history diversity represented. Non-shared clonotypes showed lower generation probabilities than clonotypes common to all four donors.

It was at deep level that the assay was run. The assay was immunoSEQ multiplex PCR, and TCRdb's table has in-frame clones only and misses some. The sample has about 2,100,000 clones, 90% to 95% seen once. Trimming left V 2 bases short and J 3 bases short, with 10 bases between. Germline CDR1 reads SEHNR; CDR2 reads FQNEAQ (reference sequence). The CDR3 has 15 residues. This sequence originates from a man between 18 and 35 years old in good health. Some clones in this sample may be carry-over from other donors' samples. Sequenced sample: naive CD8+ T cells from PBMCs. The chain carries TRBV7-9 and TRBJ1-4, with D unresolved. In nucleotides, the CDR3 is TGTGCCAGCAGCTTATCCGGAGGGTCTAATGAAAAACTGTTTTTT. This gives the protein CASSLSGGSNEKLFF.